This T cell receptor (beta chain) was captured by sequencing in a study of blood T cell repertoires in COVID-19. The wider study: From the United States, Italy and Spain came samples of acute and convalescent COVID-19.

This clone showed up many times. This CDR3 contains 14 residues. V shed 5 bases and J 2 bases; nucleotides not matched to a gene: 4. CDR1 SGHKS and CDR2 YYEKEE come from the germline V gene (reference sequence). In the study's own analysis: Cell counts per sample came from amplifying reference gene primers. Assay: immunoSEQ multiplex PCR; the TCRdb copy retains only in-frame clones and omits some. V, J and clone size are taken as reported in that table, and D and trimming were inferred from the DNA itself. The sample yields approximately 190,000 clones, around 83% seen once. This clonotype was obtained from a woman in her thirties or forties with acute or convalescent COVID-19. The V and J genes are TRBV5-5 and TRBJ1-2, with 9 bases fitting TRBD1. Sequencing was done on a sample of peripheral blood. This CDR3 reads CASRFGTGNYGYTF. CDR3 DNA sequence: TGTGCCAGCAGGTTCGGGACAGGGAACTATGGCTACACCTTC.